The 6 T cell receptor beta chains given below trace back to one sample, sequenced in a study of CD8+ T cells in alopecia areata. Reverse transcription of extracted RNA yielded cDNA, which provided the sequencing template. TCRdb's table, derived via immunoSEQ multiplex PCR, lists solely in-frame clones and lacks some. The sample shows around 140,000 clones, about 46% of them seen only once. Here the sequenced sample was CD8+ T cells sorted from blood, taken at week 0. The receptors come from a human donor with alopecia areata.

This chain's CDR3 is CASSLLAGDQGETQYF. In DNA form, the CDR3 reads TGTGCCAGCAGTTTGCTAGCGGGAGACCAGGGAGAGACCCAGTACTTC. The V call is TRBV27, the J call TRBJ2-5; 10 nucleotides align to TRBD2. Trimming took 3 bases from V and 4 from J; bases not matched to a gene: 8. The length of the CDR3 is 16 residues. The germline CDR1 and CDR2 sequences are MNHEY and SMNVEV (reference sequence).

This chain connects TRBV5-4 to TRBJ1-2, with 8 bases matching TRBD1. This CDR3 is built from 15 residues. Germline assignment: CDR1 SGHNT and CDR2 YYREEE (reference sequence). J was trimmed by 2 bases and V by 5 bases; bases with no gene match: 8. CDR3 region: CASSPDRVPNYGYTF. The CDR3 DNA reads TGTGCCAGCAGTCCGGACAGGGTCCCCAACTATGGCTACACCTTC.

This clone has just a few counts. This chain connects TRBV2 to TRBJ2-3, with 10 bases matching TRBD2. CDR3 length equals 15 residues. Germline trimming cut 6 bases from V and 5 bases from J; bases unmatched to any gene: 8. Germline-derived CDR1 and CDR2 are SNHLY and FYNNEI. DNA for the CDR3: TGTGCCAGCAGCCCTAGCGGGGGCTGGATAGATACGCAGTATTTT. Translation gives CASSPSGGWIDTQYF.

The chain's CDR3 is CASSSGDSSSYEQYF. The DNA for the CDR3 is TGTGCCAGCAGCTCCGGGGATTCGAGCTCCTACGAGCAGTACTTC. The chain couples TRBV13 to TRBJ2-7; possible D gene TRBD2, 5 bases. The CDR3 consists of 15 residues. Germline V gene data show CDR1 as PRHDT and CDR2 as FYEKMQ (reference sequence). Trimming took off 4 bases at V and 0 bases at J, with 13 bases between the two ends.

The chain carries TRBV30 and TRBJ1-1, with TRBD1 as a possible D gene (5 bases). CDR1 GTSNPN and CDR2 SVGIG come from the germline V gene (reference sequence). V dropped 5 bases and J dropped 4 bases, with 11 bases sitting between them. This CDR3 has 12 residues. In DNA, the CDR3 is TGTGCCTGGGGCCCGGGGGGCACTGAAGCTTTCTTT. Its translation: CAWGPGGTEAFF.

The chain joins TRBV13 to TRBJ1-4; D is ambiguous. The V gene's germline CDR1 is PRHDT and CDR2 FYEKMQ (reference sequence). V was trimmed by 0 bases and J by 8 bases, leaving 13 bases between them. This CDR3 is built from 15 residues. The CDR3 DNA is TGTGCCAGCAGCTTAGGGGTGGGTGAAGAGGAAAAACTGTTTTTT. Its translation: CASSLGVGEEEKLFF. Filled out from reference TRBV13 and TRBJ1-4, the complete variable domain reads AAGVIQSPRHLIKEKRETATLKCYPIPRHDTVYWYQQGPGQDPQFLISFYEKMQSDKGSIPDRFSAQQFSDYHSELNMSSLELGDSALYFCASSLGVGEEEKLFFGSGTQLSVL.